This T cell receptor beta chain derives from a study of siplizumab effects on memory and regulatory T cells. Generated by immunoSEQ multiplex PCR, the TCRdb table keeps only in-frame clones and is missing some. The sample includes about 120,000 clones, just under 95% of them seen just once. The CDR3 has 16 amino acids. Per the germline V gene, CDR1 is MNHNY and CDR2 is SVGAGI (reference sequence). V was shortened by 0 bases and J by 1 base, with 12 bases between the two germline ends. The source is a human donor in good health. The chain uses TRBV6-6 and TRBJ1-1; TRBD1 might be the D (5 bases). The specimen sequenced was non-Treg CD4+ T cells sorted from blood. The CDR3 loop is CASSYSDITGNTEAFF. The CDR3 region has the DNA TGTGCCAGCAGTTACTCGGATATAACAGGGAACACTGAAGCTTTCTTT.